Following are 21 T cell receptor beta chains from one sample sequenced in a study of T cell responses to AZD1222 COVID-19 vaccine. Sequencing was performed with immunoSEQ multiplex PCR; in TCRdb, only in-frame clones are kept and a portion is missing. The data contain about 42,000 clones, approximately 80% of them singletons. The sequences come from peripheral blood, collected 28 days after the second AZD1222 dose. These receptor sequences come from an adult who received the AZD1222 COVID-19 vaccine.

The V call is TRBV19, the J call TRBJ2-7; 10 bases are a match to TRBD1. Germline-derived CDR1 and CDR2 are LNHDA and SQIVND (reference sequence). The CDR3 extends over 14 amino acids. The V and J ends lost 4 bases and 4 bases, in that order; junction bases with no gene match: 4. The CDR3, as DNA: TGTGCCAGTAGTACGGGACAGGGGTCTTACGAGCAGTACTTC. Its translation: CASSTGQGSYEQYF.

The chain links TRBV30 to TRBJ1-6, with D possibly matching TRBD1 (6 bases). V gave up 1 base and J gave up 14 bases, with 15 bases separating them. This CDR3 has 13 residues. Germline V CDR1 and CDR2: GTSNPN, SVGIG (reference sequence). This CDR3 is CAWSGGPRGTLHF. The CDR3 DNA is TGTGCCTGGAGTGGGGGGCCTCGGGGGACCCTCCACTTT.

This chain uses TRBV29-1 with TRBJ1-2; D remains ambiguous. Trimming cost V 4 bases and J 0 bases, with 9 bases left between them. This CDR3 comprises 13 residues. Germline CDR1 is SQVTM and CDR2 is ANQGSEA. CDR3 nucleotides: TGCAGCGTTGTTACCGTAGCTAACTATGGCTACACCTTC. This codes for CSVVTVANYGYTF.

CDR3 DNA sequence: TGTGCCAGCAGTCTTCGGACTAGCCAGTACAATGAGCAGTTCTTC. It codes for CASSLRTSQYNEQFF. The rearrangement links TRBV28 to TRBJ2-1, with TRBD2 matching over 8 bases. V trimming: 5 bases; J trimming: 4 bases; junction bases outside the gene matches: 7. The CDR3 totals 15 residues. The germline gives CDR1 MDHEN, CDR2 SYDVKM.

V gene TRBV27 combines with J gene TRBJ1-2, with D possibly TRBD1 on 5 matching bases. Trimming stripped 2 bases from V and 3 bases from J, with 10 bases between. This CDR3 has 14 residues. Germline V CDR1 and CDR2: MNHEY, SMNVEV (reference sequence). As DNA, the CDR3 is TGTGCCAGCAGTTTACAGGGTTCCTACTATGGCTACACCTTC. Its translation: CASSLQGSYYGYTF.

V and J are TRBV3-1 (or the pseudogene TRBV3-2) and TRBJ2-6; D is ambiguous. This CDR3 is built from 16 residues. The V gene lost 0 bases and the J gene lost 0 bases, with 6 bases spanning the gap. Germline CDR1 is LGHDT and CDR2 is YNNKEL (reference sequence). This CDR3 is CASSQDRSSGANVLTF. The CDR3 DNA reads TGTGCCAGCAGCCAAGATCGGTCCTCTGGGGCCAACGTCCTGACTTTC.

For the CDR3, the DNA is TGTGCCAGCATGGACCAGCCCTACAATGAGCAGTTCTTC. Its protein is CASMDQPYNEQFF. The V call is TRBV12-3 or TRBV12-4, the J call TRBJ2-1; D is uncertain. V dropped 7 bases and J dropped 2 bases, with 9 bases sitting between them. The CDR3 length is 13 residues.

The rearrangement joins TRBV6-1 to TRBJ1-1; no definite D call. The germline V gene encodes CDR1 MNHNS and CDR2 SASEGT. There are 15 residues in the CDR3. V was trimmed by 3 bases and J by 0 bases, leaving 11 bases between them. Here the CDR3 reads CASSDRGIMNTEAFF. CDR3 sequence (DNA): TGTGCCAGCAGTGATAGAGGCATCATGAACACTGAAGCTTTCTTT.

V gene TRBV11-2 combines with J gene TRBJ1-1; D remains unclear. V lost 2 bases and J lost 1, with 2 bases in between. Germline V gene data show CDR1 as SGHAT and CDR2 as FQNNGV. The CDR3 loop spans 12 amino acids. CDR3 nucleotides: TGTGCCAGCAGCTTAAGGAACACTGAAGCTTTCTTT. It is translated as CASSLRNTEAFF.

V gene TRBV23-1 combines with J gene TRBJ2-3; either TRBD1 or TRBD2 may supply D (5 bases each). TRBV23-1 is filed as an ORF, its function uncertain. This CDR3 has 21 residues. V dropped 0 bases and J dropped 2 bases, with 27 bases sitting between them. CDR3 coding DNA: TGCGCCAGCAGTCAATCGGAGGCCAGGCAGGGCCACAGGACCTACACAGATACGCAGTATTTT. It translates to CASSQSEARQGHRTYTDTQYF.

V usage is TRBV7-9 and J usage is TRBJ2-6; 7 bases fit TRBD2. The CDR3 totals 17 residues. V trimming: 2 bases; J trimming: 3 bases; junction bases outside the gene matches: 7. Germline V gene lookup returns CDR1 SEHNR and CDR2 FQNEAQ (reference sequence). CDR3 nucleotides: TGTGCCAGCAGCTTAAGGAGAGGGGAGGGTGGGGCCAACGTCCTGACTTTC. It is translated as CASSLRRGEGGANVLTF.

The chain employs TRBV20-1 and TRBJ1-3; no firm D call. The V end lost 7 bases, the J end lost 4 bases, and 8 bases lay between the germline ends. Germline V gene sequence: CDR1 DFQATT, CDR2 SNEGSKA (reference sequence). The CDR3 extends over 11 amino acids. The CDR3 DNA sequence: TGCAGTGGAAGGTACGGAAACACCATATATTTT. This encodes CSGRYGNTIYF.

The rearrangement links TRBV15 to TRBJ2-7; the D is unclear. V was pared by 0 bases and J by 1 base, with 4 bases between. CDR1 LNHNV and CDR2 YYDKDF come from the germline V gene (reference sequence). The CDR3 consists of 13 residues. Here the CDR3 DNA reads TGTGCCACCAGCAGAGAGGCTTCCTACGAGCAGTACTTC. This sequence encodes CATSREASYEQYF.

The table lists this clone with a few counts. V and J are TRBV30 and TRBJ1-3; unclear D gene. Germline V gene lookup returns CDR1 GTSNPN and CDR2 SVGIG (reference sequence). The CDR3 extends over 14 amino acids. Trimming left V 6 bases short and J 3 bases short, with 15 bases between. CDR3 region: CACPFLRDGNTIYF. CDR3 DNA sequence: TGTGCCTGCCCCTTTCTACGAGATGGAAACACCATATATTTT. Together with reference TRBV30 and TRBJ1-3, the CDR3 gives the full variable domain: SQTIHQWPATLVQPVGSPLSLECTVEGTSNPNLYWYRQAAGRGLQLLFYSVGIGQISSEVPQNLSASRPQDRQFILSSKKLLLSDSGFYLCACPFLRDGNTIYFGEGSWLTVV.

The V gene is TRBV19, the J gene TRBJ2-3; D unclear. Germline lookup yields CDR1 LNHDA and CDR2 SQIVND (reference sequence). The V end lost 4 bases, the J end lost 3 bases, and 8 bases lay between the germline ends. This CDR3 has 13 amino acids. The DNA for the CDR3 is TGTGCCAGTAGTAGGTCCGGTACAGATACGCAGTATTTT. Amino acid sequence: CASSRSGTDTQYF.

The chain joins TRBV29-1 to TRBJ1-2, with 9 bases matching TRBD1. The CDR3 sequence is 13 residues long. The junction had 7 bases not matched to a gene; V was cut back by 3 bases and J by 8 bases. Germline-derived CDR1 and CDR2 are SQVTM and ANQGSEA. The CDR3 DNA reads as TGCAGCGTTGATTGGGACAGGGCTGGCGGCTACACCTTC. The encoded protein is CSVDWDRAGGYTF. The full variable domain, completed using reference TRBV29-1 and TRBJ1-2, is SAVISQKPSRDICQRGTSLTIQCQVDSQVTMMFWYRQQPGQSLTLIATANQGSEATYESGFVIDKFPISRPNLTFSTLTVSNMSPEDSSIYLCSVDWDRAGGYTFGSGTRLTVV.

The rearrangement joins TRBV6-5 to TRBJ2-7; D perhaps matches TRBD1 (5 bases). CDR1 MNHEY and CDR2 SVGAGI come from the germline V gene. Trimming took off 5 bases at V and 3 bases at J, with 11 bases between the two ends. This CDR3 spans 13 amino acids. The chain's CDR3 is CASSPTVYYEQYF. The CDR3 nucleotides are TGTGCCAGCAGTCCGACAGTATACTACGAGCAGTACTTC.

The chain recombines TRBV7-2 with TRBJ2-1; D not resolved. The CDR3 is made up of 14 amino acids. Trimming removed 4 bases at V and 6 bases at J, with 13 bases between. Germline loops: CDR1 SGHTA, CDR2 FQGNSA. CDR3: CASSSPPLTNEQFF. The CDR3 DNA reads TGTGCCAGCAGCTCACCCCCGCTTACCAATGAGCAGTTCTTC.

V gene TRBV30 combines with J gene TRBJ2-3, with D unclear. The CDR3 length is 15 residues. CDR1 and CDR2 from the germline V gene are GTSNPN and SVGIG (reference sequence). Trimming removed 1 base from V and 3 bases from J, with 14 bases in between. In DNA form, the CDR3 reads TGTGCCTGGAGTGCGTTAGGGTTGGGAACAGATACGCAGTATTTT. Its translation: CAWSALGLGTDTQYF.

This chain connects TRBV6-5 to TRBJ1-1; D perhaps matches TRBD1 (5 bases). V was cut by 8 bases and J by 0 bases, with 10 bases left in between. The CDR3 runs 13 residues. Germline V gene lookup returns CDR1 MNHEY and CDR2 SVGAGI. CDR3 DNA: TGTGCCAGCTTAGAGACAGTGAACACTGAAGCTTTCTTT. It encodes CASLETVNTEAFF.

This chain links TRBV5-6 with TRBJ1-4; D is undetermined. V was cut by 0 bases and J by 3 bases, with 18 bases left in between. Germline V CDR1 and CDR2: SGHDT, YYEEEE. The CDR3 covers 18 residues. The CDR3 sequence is CASSLESLLHRPNEKLFF. CDR3 DNA: TGTGCCAGCAGCTTGGAAAGTCTTTTGCACAGACCTAATGAAAAACTGTTTTTT.